The entry below gives a single T cell receptor (beta chain) sequence along with its context. Its antigen is currently unknown. The data stem from a study of OX40 agonist ivuxolimab in advanced cancers. Germline CDR1 reads SEHNR; CDR2 reads FQNEAQ (reference sequence). V was pared by 1 base and J by 4 bases, with 4 bases between. This CDR3 comprises 12 residues. General study results and limits: At 0.1 to 3.0 mg/kg, CD4+ and CD8+ blood T cells expanded clonally by week 6. Low levels of normalized T-cell clonal expansion also appeared in some nonresponders. The specificity for antigen of the expanded peripheral T cells was not determined.

Generated by immunoSEQ multiplex PCR, the TCRdb table keeps only in-frame clones and is missing some. The repertoire holds more than 50,000 clones, with around four fifths as singletons. Sample: CD4+ or CD8+ T cells sorted from blood, taken in a trial of the OX40 agonist ivuxolimab. This clonotype originated in an adult with an advanced solid tumor such as melanoma, head and neck, liver or kidney cancer. The rearrangement uses TRBV7-9 and TRBJ1-2; D ambiguous. CDR3 nucleotides: TGTGCCAGCAGCTTAGGGACCTATGGCTACACCTTC. It translates to CASSLGTYGYTF.